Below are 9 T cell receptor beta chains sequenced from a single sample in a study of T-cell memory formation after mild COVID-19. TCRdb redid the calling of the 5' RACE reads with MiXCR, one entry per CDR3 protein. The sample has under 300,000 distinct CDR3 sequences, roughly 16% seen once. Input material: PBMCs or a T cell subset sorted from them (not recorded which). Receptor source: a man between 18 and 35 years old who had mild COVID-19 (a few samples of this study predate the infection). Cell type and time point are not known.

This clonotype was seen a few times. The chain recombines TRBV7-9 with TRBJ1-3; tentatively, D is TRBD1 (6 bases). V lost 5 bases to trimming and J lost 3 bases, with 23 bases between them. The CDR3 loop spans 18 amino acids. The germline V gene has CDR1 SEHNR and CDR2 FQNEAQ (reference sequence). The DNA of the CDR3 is TGTGCCAGCAGCATATACCGGGACAATTCCTTCGTTGGAAACACCATATATTTT. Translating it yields CASSIYRDNSFVGNTIYF.

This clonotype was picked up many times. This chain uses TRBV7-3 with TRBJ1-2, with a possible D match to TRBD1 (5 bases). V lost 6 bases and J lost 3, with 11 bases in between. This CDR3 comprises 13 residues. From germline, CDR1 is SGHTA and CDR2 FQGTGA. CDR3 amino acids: CASRRGLDYGYTF. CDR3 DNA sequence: TGTGCCAGCAGACGGGGCTTAGACTATGGCTACACCTTC.

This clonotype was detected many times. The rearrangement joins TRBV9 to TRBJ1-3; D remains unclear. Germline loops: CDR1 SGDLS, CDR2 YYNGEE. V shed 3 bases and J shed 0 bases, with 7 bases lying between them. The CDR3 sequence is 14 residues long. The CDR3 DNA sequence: TGTGCCAGCAGCGATGAGTTCTCTGGAAACACCATATATTTT. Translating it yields CASSDEFSGNTIYF.

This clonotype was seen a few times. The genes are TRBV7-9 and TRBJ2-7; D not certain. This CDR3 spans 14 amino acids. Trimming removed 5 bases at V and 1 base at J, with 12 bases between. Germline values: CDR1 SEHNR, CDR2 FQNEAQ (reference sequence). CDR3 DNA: TGTGCCAGCAGCCTAAAGGAAACTTCCTACGAGCAGTACGTC. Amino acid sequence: CASSLKETSYEQYV.

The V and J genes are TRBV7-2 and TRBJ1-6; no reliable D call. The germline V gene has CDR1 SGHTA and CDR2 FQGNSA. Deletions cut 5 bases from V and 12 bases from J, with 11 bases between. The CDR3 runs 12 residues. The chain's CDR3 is CASSGYGLPLHF. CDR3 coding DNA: TGTGCCAGCAGCGGGTACGGTCTACCCCTCCACTTT.

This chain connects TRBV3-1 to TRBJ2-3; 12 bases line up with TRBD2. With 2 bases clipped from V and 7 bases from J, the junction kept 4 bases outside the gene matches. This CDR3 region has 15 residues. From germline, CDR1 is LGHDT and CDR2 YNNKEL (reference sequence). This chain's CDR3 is CASSQLTSGGNTQYF. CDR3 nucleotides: TGTGCCAGCAGCCAACTGACTAGCGGGGGCAATACGCAGTATTTT.

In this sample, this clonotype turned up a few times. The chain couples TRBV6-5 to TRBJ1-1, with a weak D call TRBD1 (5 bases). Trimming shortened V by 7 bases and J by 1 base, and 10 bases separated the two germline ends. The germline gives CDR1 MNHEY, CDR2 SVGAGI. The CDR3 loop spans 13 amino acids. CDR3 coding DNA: TGTGCCAGCACGTCCGGGGGGAACACTGAAGCTTTCTTT. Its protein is CASTSGGNTEAFF.

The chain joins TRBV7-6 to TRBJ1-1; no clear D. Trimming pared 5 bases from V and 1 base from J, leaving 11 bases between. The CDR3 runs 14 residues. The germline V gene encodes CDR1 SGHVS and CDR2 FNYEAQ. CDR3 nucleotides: TGTGCCAGCAGCCCCACGGGGTGGAACACTGAAGCTTTCTTT. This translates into CASSPTGWNTEAFF.

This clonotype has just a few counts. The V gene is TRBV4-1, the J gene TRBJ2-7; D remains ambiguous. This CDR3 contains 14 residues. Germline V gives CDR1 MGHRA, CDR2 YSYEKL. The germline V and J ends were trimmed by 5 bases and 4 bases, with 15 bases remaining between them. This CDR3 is CASSGWAAGYEQYF. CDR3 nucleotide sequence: TGCGCCAGCAGCGGGTGGGCAGCCGGATACGAGCAGTACTTC.